The T cell receptor (beta chain) under discussion was sequenced for a study of blood T cell repertoires in COVID-19. This study enrolled people aged about 18 to 100 from about two dozen US geographic areas. This CDR3 is built from 15 residues. The V and J ends lost 2 bases and 7 bases, in that order; junction bases with no gene match: 8. Germline values: CDR1 SGHVS, CDR2 FQNEAQ. This table comes from immunoSEQ multiplex PCR, and its TCRdb copy is limited to in-frame clones, with some not included. The sample includes over 250,000 clones, roughly four fifths of them seen just once. What was sequenced was PBMCs or T cells enriched from blood (not recorded which). The clonotype originates from a man younger than 40 with acute COVID-19. This chain uses TRBV7-8 with TRBJ2-3; TRBD1 matches at 8 bases. The CDR3 loop is CASSLRQGAFNTQYF. The DNA for the CDR3 is TGTGCCAGCAGCTTACGGCAGGGGGCTTTCAATACGCAGTATTTT.